This T cell receptor beta chain was obtained from a study of PD-L1 blockade in urothelial cancer. In the study overall: Samples came from 3 weeks, at the second dose, and 6 weeks into treatment. The study recovered a median of around 150,000 T cells per blood sample.

Germline assignment: CDR1 MNHNS and CDR2 SASEGT. Germline trimming cut 2 bases from V and 4 bases from J; bases unmatched to any gene: 10. The CDR3 length is 17 residues. Synthetic templates analogous to TCR were spiked into all PCRs individually. Clones were read by immunoSEQ multiplex PCR, and TCRdb kept only the in-frame ones, dropping some. There are under 100,000 clones in the sample; roughly 82% occur only once, and more than 8% lies in the top ten. The genes are TRBV6-1 and TRBJ2-5, with 10 positions matching TRBD2. The receptor comes from a man in his 70s with urothelial cancer. The specimen comprised PBMCs, sampled around atezolizumab (anti-PD-L1) treatment. The CDR3 coding sequence is TGTGCCAGCAGTGAAAGGAGGTCTAGCGGGAGACGAGAGACCCAGTACTTC. The encoded protein is CASSERRSSGRRETQYF.